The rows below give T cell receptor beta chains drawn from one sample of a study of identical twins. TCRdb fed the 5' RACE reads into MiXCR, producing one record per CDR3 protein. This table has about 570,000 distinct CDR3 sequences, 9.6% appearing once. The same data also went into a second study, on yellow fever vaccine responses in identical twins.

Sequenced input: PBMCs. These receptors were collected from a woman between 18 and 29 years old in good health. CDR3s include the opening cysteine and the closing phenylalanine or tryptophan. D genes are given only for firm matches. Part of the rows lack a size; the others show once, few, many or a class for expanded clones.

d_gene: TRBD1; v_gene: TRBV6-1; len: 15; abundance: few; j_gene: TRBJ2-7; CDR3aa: CASSVVQGATYEQYF; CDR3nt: TGTGCCAGCAGCGTCGTACAGGGGGCGACGTACGAGCAGTACTTC
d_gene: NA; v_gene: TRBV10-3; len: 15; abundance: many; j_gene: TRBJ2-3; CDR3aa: CAISGWDTSTDTQYF; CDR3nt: TGTGCCATCAGTGGATGGGACACCAGCACAGATACGCAGTATTTT
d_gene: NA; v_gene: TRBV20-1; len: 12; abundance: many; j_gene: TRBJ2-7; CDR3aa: CSARVGILEQYF; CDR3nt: TGCAGTGCAAGGGTGGGGATCCTCGAGCAGTACTTC
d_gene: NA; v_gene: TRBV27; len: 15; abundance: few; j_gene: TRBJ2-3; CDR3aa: CASSSRTPSTDTQYF; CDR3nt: TGTGCCAGCAGTTCACGGACCCCTAGCACAGATACGCAGTATTTT
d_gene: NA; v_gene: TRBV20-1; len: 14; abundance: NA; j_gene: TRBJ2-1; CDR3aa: CSGLVMGEYVRQFF; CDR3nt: TGCAGTGGCCTAGTAATGGGAGAATACGTTCGGCAGTTCTTC
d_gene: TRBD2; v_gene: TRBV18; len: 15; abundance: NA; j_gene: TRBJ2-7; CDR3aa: CASSPIAGGTYEQYF; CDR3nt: TGTGCCAGCTCACCAATAGCGGGGGGGACCTACGAGCAGTACTTC
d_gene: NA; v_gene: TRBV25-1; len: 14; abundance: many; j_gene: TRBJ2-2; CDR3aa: CASSGHLDTGELFF; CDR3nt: TGTGCCAGCAGTGGACATCTCGACACCGGGGAGCTGTTTTTT
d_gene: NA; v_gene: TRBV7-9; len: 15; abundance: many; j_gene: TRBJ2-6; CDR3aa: CASSEMGSGANVLTF; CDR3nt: TGTGCCAGCAGCGAGATGGGTTCTGGGGCCAACGTCCTGACTTTC
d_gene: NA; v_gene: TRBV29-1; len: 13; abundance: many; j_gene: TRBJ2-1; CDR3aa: CSVVIGRENEQFF; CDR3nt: TGCAGCGTTGTGATCGGACGCGAGAATGAGCAGTTCTTC
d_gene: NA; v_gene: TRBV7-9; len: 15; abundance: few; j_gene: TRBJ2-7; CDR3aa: CASSFEWQGMYEQYF; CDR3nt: TGTGCCAGCAGCTTTGAATGGCAGGGGATGTACGAGCAGTACTTC
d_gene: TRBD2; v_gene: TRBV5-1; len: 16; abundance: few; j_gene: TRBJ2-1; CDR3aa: CASSQVGLAGADEQFF; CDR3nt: TGCGCCAGCAGCCAGGTAGGACTAGCGGGAGCAGATGAGCAGTTCTTC
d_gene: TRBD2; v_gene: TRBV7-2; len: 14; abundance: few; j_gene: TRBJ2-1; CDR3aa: CASSQIAGVNEQFF; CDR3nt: TGTGCCAGCAGCCAAATAGCGGGAGTTAATGAGCAGTTCTTC
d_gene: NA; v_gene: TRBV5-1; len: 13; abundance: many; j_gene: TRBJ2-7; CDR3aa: CASSSQGSYEQYF; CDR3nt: TGCGCCAGCAGTTCGCAGGGCTCCTACGAGCAGTACTTC
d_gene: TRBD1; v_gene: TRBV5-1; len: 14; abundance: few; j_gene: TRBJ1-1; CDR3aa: CASSLEDRVTEAFF; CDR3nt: TGCGCCAGCAGCCTCGAGGACAGGGTCACTGAAGCTTTCTTT
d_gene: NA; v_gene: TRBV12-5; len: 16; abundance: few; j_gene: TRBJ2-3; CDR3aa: CASGLVRDTHTDTQYF; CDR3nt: TGTGCTAGTGGTTTGGTACGCGACACCCACACAGATACGCAGTATTTT
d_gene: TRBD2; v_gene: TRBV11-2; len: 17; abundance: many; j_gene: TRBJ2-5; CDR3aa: CASSLEWTSGRGETQYF; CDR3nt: TGTGCCAGCAGCTTAGAGTGGACTAGCGGGAGGGGGGAGACCCAGTACTTC
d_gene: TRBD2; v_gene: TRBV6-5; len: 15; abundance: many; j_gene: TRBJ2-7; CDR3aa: CASSYSSGSIYEQYF; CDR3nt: TGTGCCAGCAGTTACTCTAGCGGGAGTATCTACGAGCAGTACTTC
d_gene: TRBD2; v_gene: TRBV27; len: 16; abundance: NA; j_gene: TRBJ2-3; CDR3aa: CASSLQAGGVTDTQYF; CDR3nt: TGTGCCAGCAGTTTACAAGCGGGGGGGGTCACAGATACGCAGTATTTT
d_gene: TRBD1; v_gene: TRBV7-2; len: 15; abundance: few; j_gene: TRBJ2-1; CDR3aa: CASSLDRGYLGEQFF; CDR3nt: TGTGCCAGCAGCTTAGACAGGGGCTATCTGGGTGAGCAGTTCTTC
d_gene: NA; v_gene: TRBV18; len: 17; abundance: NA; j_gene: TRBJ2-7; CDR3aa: CASSPPVADFSSYEQYF; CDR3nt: TGTGCCAGCTCACCACCTGTTGCAGACTTCAGTTCCTACGAGCAGTACTTC
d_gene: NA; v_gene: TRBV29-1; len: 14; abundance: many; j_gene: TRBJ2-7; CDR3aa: CSVQEGALAYEQYF; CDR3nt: TGCAGCGTTCAGGAGGGGGCACTTGCCTACGAGCAGTACTTC
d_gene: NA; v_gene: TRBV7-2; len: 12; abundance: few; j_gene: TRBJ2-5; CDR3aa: CASSYRTQTQYF; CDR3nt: TGTGCCAGCAGTTACAGGACCCAGACCCAGTACTTC
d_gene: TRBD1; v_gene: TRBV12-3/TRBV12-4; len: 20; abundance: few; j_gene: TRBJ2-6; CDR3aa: CASSFRRLRTGEPGANVLTF; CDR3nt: TGTGCCAGCAGTTTCCGCCGCCTCAGGACAGGGGAACCTGGGGCCAACGTCCTGACTTTC
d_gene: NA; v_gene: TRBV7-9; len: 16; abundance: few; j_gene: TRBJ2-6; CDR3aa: CASSLIGESGANVLTF; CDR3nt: TGTGCCAGCAGCTTAATCGGGGAATCTGGGGCCAACGTCCTGACTTTC
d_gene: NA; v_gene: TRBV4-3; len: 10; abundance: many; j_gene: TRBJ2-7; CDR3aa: CASTPSESYF; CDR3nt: TGCGCCAGCACTCCGAGTGAGTCGTACTTC
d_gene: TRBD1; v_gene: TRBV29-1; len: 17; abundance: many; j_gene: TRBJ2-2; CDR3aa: CSVVLPTGQGVTGELFF; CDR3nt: TGCAGCGTTGTATTGCCCACGGGACAGGGGGTCACCGGGGAGCTGTTTTTT
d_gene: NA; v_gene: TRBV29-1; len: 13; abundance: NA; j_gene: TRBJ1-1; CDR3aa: CSGTALLGTEAFF; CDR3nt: TGCAGCGGGACGGCGCTCCTGGGCACTGAAGCTTTCTTT
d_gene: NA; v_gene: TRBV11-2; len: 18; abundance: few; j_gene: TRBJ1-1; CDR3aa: CASSLDDLDITGNTEAFF; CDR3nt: TGTGCCAGCAGCTTAGACGATCTGGACATCACCGGGAACACTGAAGCTTTCTTT
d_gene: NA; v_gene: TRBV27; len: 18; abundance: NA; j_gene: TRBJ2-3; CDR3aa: CASSSVLGNYPRADTQYF; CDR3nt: TGTGCCAGCAGTTCGGTACTGGGGAACTACCCTAGGGCAGATACGCAGTATTTT
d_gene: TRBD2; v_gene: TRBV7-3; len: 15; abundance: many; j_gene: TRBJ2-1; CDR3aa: CASSLSGGSYNEQFF; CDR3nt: TGTGCCAGCAGCTTATCGGGGGGGAGCTACAATGAGCAGTTCTTC
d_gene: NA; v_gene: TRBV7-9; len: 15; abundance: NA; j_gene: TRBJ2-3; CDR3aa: CASSSPMTDTDTQYF; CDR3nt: TGTGCCAGCAGCTCTCCTATGACAGACACAGATACGCAGTATTTT
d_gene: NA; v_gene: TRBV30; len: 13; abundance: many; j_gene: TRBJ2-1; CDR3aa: CAWSVLGYNEQFF; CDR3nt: TGTGCCTGGAGTGTACTGGGCTACAATGAGCAGTTCTTC
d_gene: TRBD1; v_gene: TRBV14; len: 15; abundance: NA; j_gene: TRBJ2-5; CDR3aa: CASSPRTGGRETQYF; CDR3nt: TGTGCCAGCAGCCCCAGGACAGGGGGCCGGGAGACCCAGTACTTC
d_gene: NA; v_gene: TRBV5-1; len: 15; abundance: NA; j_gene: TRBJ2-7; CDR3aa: CASSSTAGRTYEQYF; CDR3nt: TGCGCCAGCAGCTCAACCGCTGGACGGACCTACGAGCAGTACTTC
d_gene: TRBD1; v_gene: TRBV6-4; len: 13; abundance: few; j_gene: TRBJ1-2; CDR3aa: CASSDGTALGYTF; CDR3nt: TGTGCCAGCAGTGACGGGACAGCTCTAGGCTACACCTTC
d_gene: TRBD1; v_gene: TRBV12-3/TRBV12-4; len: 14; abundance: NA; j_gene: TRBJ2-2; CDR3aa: CASGDRDGTGELFF; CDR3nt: TGTGCCAGCGGGGACAGGGATGGCACCGGGGAGCTGTTTTTT
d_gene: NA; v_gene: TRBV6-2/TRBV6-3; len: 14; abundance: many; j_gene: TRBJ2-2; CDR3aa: CASTRGPNTGELFF; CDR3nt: TGTGCCAGCACGCGGGGGCCGAACACCGGGGAGCTGTTTTTT
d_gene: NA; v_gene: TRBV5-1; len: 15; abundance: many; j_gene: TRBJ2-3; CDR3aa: CASSQGTASTDTQYF; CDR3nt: TGCGCCAGCAGTCAGGGTACGGCAAGCACAGATACGCAGTATTTT
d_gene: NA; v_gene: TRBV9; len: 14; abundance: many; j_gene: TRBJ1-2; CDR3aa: CASSMGPREAGYTF; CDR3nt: TGTGCCAGCAGCATGGGCCCGCGGGAGGCTGGCTACACCTTC
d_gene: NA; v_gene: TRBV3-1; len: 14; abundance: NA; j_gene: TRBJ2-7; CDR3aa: CASSQGISSYEQYF; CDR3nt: TGTGCCAGCAGCCAGGGAATAAGTTCCTACGAGCAGTACTTC